This is a list of T cell receptor beta chains from one sample in a study of identical twins. TCRdb redid the calling of the 5' RACE reads with MiXCR, one entry per CDR3 protein. The sample comprises 200,000 to 300,000 distinct CDR3 sequences, about 7% of which are singletons, and 3.6% rests with the top ten. These data are also associated with another study on yellow fever vaccine responses in identical twins.

Input material: memory (CD45RO+) T cells sorted from blood. Source of these receptors: a woman aged 18-35 years in good health. Both conserved end residues are part of each CDR3. D genes are given only for firm matches. Not every row has a clone size; where given, it reads once, few, many or a size class.

D | size | J | V | DNA | CDR3
- | - | TRBJ1-1 | TRBV25-1 | TGTGCCAGCAGTGAATCTACCATGAACACTGAAGCTTTCTTT | CASSESTMNTEAFF
- | few | TRBJ2-3 | TRBV9 | TGTGCCAGCAGCGTAGATGGGGGGAGCACAGATACGCAGTATTTT | CASSVDGGSTDTQYF
- | few | TRBJ1-4 | TRBV20-1 | TGCACCGGGCGGAGGAGTAGTAATGAAAAACTGTTTTTT | CTGRRSSNEKLFF
- | - | TRBJ2-1 | TRBV10-3 | TGTGCCCCTAATGCACAGGGATCGGGTGAGCAGTTCTTC | CAPNAQGSGEQFF
- | many | TRBJ2-3 | TRBV5-1 | TGCGCCAGCAGCCAGGCGGGAGATACGCAGTATTTT | CASSQAGDTQYF
- | - | TRBJ2-5 | TRBV7-2 | TGTGCCAGCAGCAACGGGAATTGGGAGACCCAGTACTTC | CASSNGNWETQYF
- | many | TRBJ2-1 | TRBV15 | TGTGCCACCAGCAGGGACTCGGGACTTTATAATGAGCAGTTCTTC | CATSRDSGLYNEQFF
- | few | TRBJ1-5 | TRBV4-2 | TGTGCCAGCAGCACGACCGTAAATCAGCCCCAGCATTTT | CASSTTVNQPQHF
- | many | TRBJ1-4 | TRBV11-3 | TGTGCCAGCAGCTTTAGCCCCAGTAACCTTGAAAAACTGTTTTTT | CASSFSPSNLEKLFF
- | many | TRBJ1-1 | TRBV2 | TGTGCCAGCAGTTCGACAATGAACACTGAAGCTTTCTTT | CASSSTMNTEAFF
TRBD1 | few | TRBJ2-5 | TRBV28 | TGTGCCAGCAGTTTATTGATGGGCGGGACAGGGAGAGGGGAGACCCAGTACTTC | CASSLLMGGTGRGETQYF
- | - | TRBJ1-5 | TRBV20-1 | TGCAGTGCTAGAGATTCAAGGGGAGAGCGTGCCCAGCATTTT | CSARDSRGERAQHF